This entry lists 6 T cell receptor beta chains sequenced from one sample in a study of T cells in localized non-small cell lung cancer. Profiled with immunoSEQ multiplex PCR; TCRdb holds only in-frame clones, not every one. The table has about 1,300 clones, 38% seen once; the top ten hold roughly 8%. This sample comprised lung tumor tissue, obtained before any cancer treatment. The source is a male donor at least 60 years old with stage III lung adenocarcinoma.

This chain uses TRBV19 with TRBJ1-5; no firm D call. The length of the CDR3 is 14 residues. V gave up 6 bases and J gave up 6 bases, with 15 bases separating them. From germline, CDR1 is LNHDA and CDR2 SQIVND (reference sequence). CDR3 bases: TGTGCCAGTAGCAACCCCTGGCTGGCTCAGCCCCAGCATTTT. This codes for CASSNPWLAQPQHF.

Only a few counts were recorded for this clone. The chain is built from TRBV4-1 and TRBJ1-2; D is perhaps TRBD1 (5 bases). This CDR3 region has 16 residues. Germline CDR1 and CDR2: MGHRA and YSYEKL. V dropped 2 bases and J dropped 0 bases, with 13 bases sitting between them. The CDR3 DNA is TGCGCCAGCAGCCAACGAACCGGGGGAGCTAACTATGGCTACACCTTC. As protein: CASSQRTGGANYGYTF.

The genes are TRBV25-1 and TRBJ1-2; a weak D match, TRBD1 (6 bases). V gave up 7 bases and J gave up 6 bases, with 21 bases separating them. Germline CDR1 and CDR2: MGHDK and SYGVNS. The CDR3 runs to 15 residues. Written as DNA, the CDR3 is TGTGCCAGCAATCCTGCCGGGGGCGGGTGGAATGGCTACACCTTC. This codes for CASNPAGGGWNGYTF.

This chain uses TRBV12-5 with TRBJ2-1; D ambiguous. V was clipped by 5 bases and J by 6 bases, with 5 bases between them. CDR3 length: 11 residues. Germline CDR1 LGHNT, CDR2 FRNRAP. CDR3 in amino acids: CASGLSNEQFF. The CDR3 nucleotides are TGTGCTAGTGGTCTAAGCAATGAGCAGTTCTTC.

The rearrangement links TRBV15 to TRBJ1-4; tentative D call: TRBD1 (6 bases). V lost 6 bases and J 4 bases, leaving 15 bases between the germline ends. The CDR3 extends over 15 amino acids. Per the germline V gene, CDR1 is LNHNV and CDR2 is YYDKDF (reference sequence). CDR3 nucleotide sequence: TGTGCCACCAGTAAAACAGGACAGCTTAATGAAAAACTGTTTTTT. Its protein product is CATSKTGQLNEKLFF.

The chain employs TRBV6-8 and TRBJ2-2, with D hard to call. The CDR3 loop spans 14 amino acids. The ends were cut back, 5 bases at V and 6 bases at J, with 13 bases in the middle. Germline-derived CDR1 and CDR2 are MNHGY and SAAAGT. As DNA, the CDR3 is TGTGCCAGCAGTGATCGGGCGTGGGCCGGGGAGCTGTTTTTT. The encoded protein is CASSDRAWAGELFF.